This T cell receptor beta chain was recorded in a study of T cell responses to AZD1222 COVID-19 vaccine. Notes on the study in general: It was only five to seven AZD1222 recipients who were seropositive at baseline. A mostly white British donor set with more females was recruited, and clonal diversity was possibly underestimated.

The CDR3 contains 14 residues. Germline V gene data show CDR1 as SGHKS and CDR2 as YYEKEE (reference sequence). Trimming left V 2 bases short and J 2 bases short, with 11 bases between. Worth noting for this clone: The antigen remains undetermined.

Repertoires were generated with immunoSEQ multiplex PCR, while TCRdb's copy carries only in-frame clones and drops some. The sample holds some 180,000 clones, roughly 85% seen once. Sequenced here: peripheral blood, sampled 28 days after the second AZD1222 dose. This receptor was taken from an adult who received the AZD1222 COVID-19 vaccine. The chain combines TRBV5-5 with TRBJ2-7; D remains ambiguous. CDR3 residues: CASSLRVGPYEQYF. CDR3 sequence (DNA): TGTGCCAGCAGCTTAAGGGTTGGGCCCTACGAGCAGTACTTC.